This entry describes one T cell receptor (beta chain). The age range of participants was 18 to 89 years, with residence in about 25 US areas. Categorization into cohorts depended on clinical history that participants reported. Only in-frame clones appear in the TCRdb table, and some are missing; sequencing was by immunoSEQ multiplex PCR. The data show 250,000 or so clones, about four fifths seen once. This specimen belongs to a study of blood T cell repertoires in COVID-19. At the level of the study: Samples representing acute and convalescent COVID-19 were sourced from the United States, Italy and Spain.

Germline V gene data show CDR1 as MNHNS and CDR2 as SASEGT. V was clipped by 1 base and J by 0 bases; unmatched bases: 6. The CDR3 loop spans 17 amino acids. The receptor was isolated from a woman between 40 and 50 years old who had been exposed to COVID-19. Sequencing was done on a sample of PBMCs or T cells enriched from blood (not recorded which). The gene calls are TRBV6-1 and TRBJ1-5; 7 nucleotides agree with TRBD1. The CDR3 region has the DNA TGTGCCAGCAGTGAAGGGGGGACAGTATATAGCAATCAGCCCCAGCATTTT. This translates into CASSEGGTVYSNQPQHF.